Listed here are 14 T cell receptor beta chains from one sample, sequenced in a study of response to subunit inactivated influenza vaccine. TCRdb fed the RT-PCR reads into MiXCR, producing one record per CDR3 protein. Of around 570,000 distinct CDR3 sequences in the sample, 6.5% to 8% were seen once. Sequencing was performed on PBMCs from blood, taken roughly 24 months after vaccination. These receptors came from a man between 50 and 69 years old who received an inactivated influenza vaccine.

This clonotype turned up a few times. The chain joins TRBV7-9 to TRBJ1-5; maybe TRBD1 (5 bases). The V gene's germline CDR1 is SEHNR and CDR2 FQNEAQ (reference sequence). Trimming removed 1 base at V and 3 bases at J, with 7 bases between. The CDR3 covers 14 residues. DNA of the CDR3: TGTGCCAGCAGCTTAGAGGGGTACAATCAGCCCCAGCATTTT. Translated: CASSLEGYNQPQHF.

This clonotype was counted a few times. V gene TRBV7-6 combines with J gene TRBJ2-3, with D uncertain. The CDR3 contains 12 residues. Germline CDR1 SGHVS, CDR2 FNYEAQ. The ends were cut back, 2 bases at V and 6 bases at J, with 6 bases in the middle. The CDR3 protein is CASSLWSDTQYF. CDR3 nucleotides: TGTGCCAGCAGCTTATGGTCGGATACGCAGTATTTT.

The chain carries TRBV20-1 and TRBJ1-5, with D hard to call. The CDR3 has 14 residues. V dropped 0 bases and J dropped 4 bases, with 10 bases sitting between them. From germline, CDR1 is DFQATT and CDR2 SNEGSKA (reference sequence). The CDR3 DNA follows: TGCAGTGCTAGAGACGGGATAGGGAATCAGCCCCAGCATTTT. Its protein product is CSARDGIGNQPQHF.

This clonotype has ten or more counts. This chain joins TRBV15 and TRBJ2-1, with TRBD1 matching 7 bases. The length of the CDR3 is 15 residues. Germline CDR1 is LNHNV and CDR2 is YYDKDF (reference sequence). V trimming: 0 bases; J trimming: 8 bases; junction bases outside the gene matches: 7. CDR3 coding DNA: TGTGCCACCAGCAGAGATTACAGGGGAATTCATGAGCAGTTCTTC. It is translated as CATSRDYRGIHEQFF.

DNA of the CDR3: TGTGCCACCAGCACGGCGAGCGGGGTTGGTCAAGAGACCCAGTACTTC. Encoded protein: CATSTASGVGQETQYF. The chain is built from TRBV15 and TRBJ2-5, with TRBD2 matching 7 bases. The CDR3 covers 16 residues. The J segment lost 2 bases and the V segment lost 4 bases, leaving 10 bases of the junction unmatched. Germline CDR1 LNHNV, CDR2 YYDKDF (reference sequence).

The sample holds many counts of this clonotype. The chain uses TRBV3-1 and TRBJ1-6; 7 nucleotides align to TRBD1. The V gene's germline CDR1 is LGHDT and CDR2 YNNKEL (reference sequence). The CDR3 runs 15 residues. Losses at the gene ends were 3 bases for V and 5 bases for J; bases not matched to a gene: 4. Written as DNA, the CDR3 is TGTGCCAGCAGCCAGCCGGACAGGAATAATTCACCCCTCCACTTT. Translated: CASSQPDRNNSPLHF.

This clonotype was observed a handful of times. The V and J genes are TRBV27 and TRBJ1-3; D not resolved. Trimming removed 1 base from V and 0 bases from J, with 7 bases in between. Germline lookup yields CDR1 MNHEY and CDR2 SMNVEV (reference sequence). This CDR3 has 15 amino acids. This chain's CDR3 is CASSLYAGSGNTIYF. The CDR3 nucleotides are TGTGCCAGCAGTTTATACGCAGGCTCTGGAAACACCATATATTTT.

The chain employs TRBV11-2 and TRBJ2-1; 11 positions agree with TRBD2. Trimming removed 0 bases from V and 4 bases from J; junction bases left unmatched: 5. There are 17 residues in the CDR3. The germline V gene encodes CDR1 SGHAT and CDR2 FQNNGV. The CDR3 DNA reads as TGTGCCAGCAGCTTAGATCTAGCGGGGGGCCAGTACAATGAGCAGTTCTTC. Its translation is CASSLDLAGGQYNEQFF.

The chain links TRBV27 to TRBJ2-7; D is possibly TRBD1 or TRBD2 (5 bases each). Germline loops: CDR1 MNHEY, CDR2 SMNVEV (reference sequence). This CDR3 region has 15 residues. Trimming removed 5 bases from V and 3 bases from J, with 17 bases in between. CDR3 loop: CASSQWTGLLYEQYF. The CDR3 bases are TGTGCCAGCAGTCAATGGACGGGGCTACTCTACGAGCAGTACTTC.

In this sample, this clonotype turned up a few times. The chain recombines TRBV25-1 with TRBJ2-7, with D perhaps given as TRBD1 or TRBD2 (6 bases each). The length of the CDR3 is 19 residues. CDR1 and CDR2 from the germline V gene are MGHDK and SYGVNS. The V and J ends lost 6 bases and 3 bases respectively, with 30 bases between them. CDR3 loop: CASSPTSRGGGPQNYEQYF. CDR3 nucleotides: TGTGCCAGCAGCCCAACTTCACGAGGGGGAGGACCCCAAAACTACGAGCAGTACTTC.

The chain carries TRBV12-3 or TRBV12-4 and TRBJ2-1; maybe TRBD2 (5 bases). V was cut by 7 bases and J by 6 bases, with 13 bases left in between. This CDR3 region has 13 residues. CDR3 bases: TGTGCCAGCACCCATGCAAGCGGCAATGAGCAGTTCTTC. Translation gives CASTHASGNEQFF.

This clonotype was detected a few times. This sequence joins TRBV21-1 and TRBJ2-3; whether TRBD2, the table's D call, matches the DNA was not checked. TRBV21-1 is termed a pseudogene. This CDR3 region has 21 residues. In DNA form, the CDR3 reads TGTGCCAGCAGCAAAGATTGGTCTAGCGGGGGGAGAGGACCCAGCACAGATACGCAGTATTTT. Protein sequence: CASSKDWSSGGRGPSTDTQYF.

This clonotype was picked up many times. The rearrangement uses TRBV2 and TRBJ2-3; no definite D call. From germline, CDR1 is SNHLY and CDR2 FYNNEI. The V and J ends lost 1 base and 2 bases respectively, with 7 bases between them. The CDR3 totals 14 residues. The CDR3 protein is CASSEEQNTDTQYF. In DNA form, the CDR3 reads TGTGCCAGCAGTGAAGAACAGAACACAGATACGCAGTATTTT.

The table lists this clonotype with a few counts. The V call is TRBV5-4, the J call TRBJ1-2, with 7 bases matching TRBD1. The CDR3 has 15 residues. In germline, CDR1 is SGHNT, CDR2 YYREEE (reference sequence). After removal of 2 bases from V and 0 bases from J, the junction contained 4 bases not matched to a gene. CDR3 coding DNA: TGTGCCAGCAGCTTCGGGACAGAGCCTAACTATGGCTACACCTTC. It yields the protein CASSFGTEPNYGYTF.